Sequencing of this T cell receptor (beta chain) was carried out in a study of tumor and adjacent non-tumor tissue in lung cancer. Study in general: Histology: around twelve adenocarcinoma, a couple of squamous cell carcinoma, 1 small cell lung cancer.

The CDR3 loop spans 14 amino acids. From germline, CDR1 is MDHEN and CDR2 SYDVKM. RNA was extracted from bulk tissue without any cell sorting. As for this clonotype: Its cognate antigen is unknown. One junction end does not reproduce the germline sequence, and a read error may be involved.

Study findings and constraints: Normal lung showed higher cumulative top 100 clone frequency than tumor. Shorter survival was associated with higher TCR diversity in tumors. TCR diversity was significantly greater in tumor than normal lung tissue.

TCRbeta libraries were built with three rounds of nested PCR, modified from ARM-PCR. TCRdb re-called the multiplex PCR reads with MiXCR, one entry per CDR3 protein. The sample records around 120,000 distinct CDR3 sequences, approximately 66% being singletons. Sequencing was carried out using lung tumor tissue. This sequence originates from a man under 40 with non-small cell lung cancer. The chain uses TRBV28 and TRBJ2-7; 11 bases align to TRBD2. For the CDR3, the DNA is TGTGTCAGCAGTTCACTAGCGGGGGCCTACGAGCAGTACTTC. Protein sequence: CVSSSLAGAYEQYF. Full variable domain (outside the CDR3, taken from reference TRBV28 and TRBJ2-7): DVKVTQSSRYLVKRTGEKVFLECVQDMDHENMFWYRQDPGLGLRLIYFSYDVKMKEKGDIPEGYSVSREKKERFSLILESASTNQTSMYLCVSSSLAGAYEQYFGPGTRLTVT.